A single sample gave rise to the 5 T cell receptor beta chains below, sequenced in a study of T-cell memory formation after mild COVID-19. TCRdb re-called the 5' RACE reads with MiXCR, one entry per CDR3 protein. The sample has 560,000 or so distinct CDR3 sequences, 17% seen once; the top ten hold roughly 7.7%. Material for sequencing was PBMCs or a T cell subset sorted from them (not recorded which). All receptors derive from an adult woman who had mild COVID-19 (a few samples of this study predate the infection). Cell type and time point are not known.

With respect to this clonotype: The junction departs from the called germline gene at one end, perhaps through a read error. The chain employs TRBV6-5 and TRBJ2-5; D is perhaps TRBD2 (6 bases). Germline loops: CDR1 MNHEY, CDR2 SVGAGI. The CDR3 is made up of 13 amino acids. The CDR3 loop is CASSYSGGETKYF. The CDR3 DNA reads TGTGCCAGCAGTTACTCGGGGGGAGAGACCAAGTACTTC.

In this sample, this clonotype turned up a few times. The CDR3 spells CASSLGQETYEQYF. Here the CDR3 DNA reads TGTGCCAGCAGTTTGGGACAGGAGACCTACGAGCAGTACTTC. The genes are TRBV12-3 or TRBV12-4 and TRBJ2-7; 8 positions agree with TRBD1. The CDR3 loop spans 14 amino acids. The trim removed 3 bases at V and 2 bases at J, leaving 3 bases unmatched.

J is TRBJ2-7 and V is TRBV7-6; D remains ambiguous. This CDR3 has 16 amino acids. Per the germline V gene, CDR1 is SGHVS and CDR2 is FNYEAQ. Trimming cost V 1 base and J 0 bases, with 13 bases left between them. CDR3 in amino acids: CASSLEGDPSSYEQYF. CDR3 DNA: TGTGCCAGCAGCTTAGAAGGTGACCCGAGCTCCTACGAGCAGTACTTC. Full variable domain (outside the CDR3, taken from reference TRBV7-6 and TRBJ2-7): GAGVSQSPRYKVTKRGQDVALRCDPISGHVSLYWYRQALGQGPEFLTYFNYEAQQDKSGLPNDRFSAERPEGSISTLTIQRTEQRDSAMYRCASSLEGDPSSYEQYFGPGTRLTVT.

CDR3 sequence (DNA): TGTGCCAGCAACCGGATCGGGGGTTCCTACGAGCAGTACTTC. Translated, it gives CASNRIGGSYEQYF. This chain connects TRBV2 to TRBJ2-7, with D tentatively TRBD2 (6 bases). The germline gives CDR1 SNHLY, CDR2 FYNNEI. The CDR3 is 14 amino acids. V shed 7 bases and J shed 1 base, with 14 bases lying between them.

In this sample, this clonotype turned up a few times. This chain's CDR3 is CAIGRGTGELFF. The CDR3 DNA reads as TGTGCCATTGGCAGGGGGACCGGGGAGCTGTTTTTT. J is TRBJ2-2 and V is TRBV10-3; 7 nucleotides agree with TRBD1. Germline V CDR1 and CDR2: ENHRY, SYGVKD. Germline trimming cut 9 bases from V and 5 bases from J; bases unmatched to any gene: 3. There are 12 residues in the CDR3.